These 5 T cell receptor beta chains came from one sample sequenced in a study of control samples from healthy donors and cancer patients. TCRdb's table, derived via immunoSEQ multiplex PCR, lists solely in-frame clones and lacks some. Here the sample spans approximately 97,000 clones, around four fifths being singletons. Material for sequencing was blood. These receptors originate from a young man in good health.

V gene TRBV7-3 combines with J gene TRBJ1-2, with 12 bases aligning to TRBD1. Losses at the gene ends were 5 bases for V and 4 bases for J; bases not matched to a gene: 5. This CDR3 spans 15 amino acids. CDR1 and CDR2 (germline): SGHTA, FQGTGA. CDR3 protein: CASSPGQGALYGYTF. CDR3 sequence (DNA): TGTGCCAGCAGCCCGGGACAGGGGGCTCTCTATGGCTACACCTTC.

The chain links TRBV6-1 to TRBJ1-6; the match to TRBD1 covers 8 bases. J gave up 6 bases and V 3 bases, and 10 bases lay outside the gene matches. CDR3 size: 17 residues. Germline assignment: CDR1 MNHNS and CDR2 SASEGT. In DNA form, the CDR3 reads TGTGCCAGCAGTGAGACGTTCAGACAGGGGTCTAATTCACCCCTCCACTTT. As protein: CASSETFRQGSNSPLHF.

The V gene is TRBV7-5, the J gene TRBJ1-5. TRBV7-5 is a pseudogene segment. This CDR3 is 16 amino acids long. The CDR3 region is CVRSLSGDWANQPQHF. In nucleotides, the CDR3 is TGTGTCAGAAGCTTATCTGGGGATTGGGCGAATCAGCCCCAGCATTTT.

This chain joins TRBV7-6 and TRBJ2-3; D remains ambiguous. Per germline, CDR1 SGHVS and CDR2 FNYEAQ. Trimming left V 5 bases short and J 1 base short, with 10 bases between. CDR3 length: 14 residues. As DNA, the CDR3 is TGTGCCAGCAGCCGCTCGAGAGGCACAGATACGCAGTATTTT. Its protein is CASSRSRGTDTQYF.

This CDR3 reads CAISESGSRTYEQYF. In nucleotides, the CDR3 is TGTGCCATCAGTGAGTCAGGGTCGCGGACCTACGAGCAGTACTTC. V gene TRBV10-3 combines with J gene TRBJ2-7; D gene uncertain. Per germline, CDR1 ENHRY and CDR2 SYGVKD. The CDR3 runs 15 residues. Trimming removed 0 bases from V and 2 bases from J, with 11 bases in between.